The 2 T cell receptor beta chains reported below all come from one sample, sequenced in a study of identical twins. MiXCR was run by TCRdb on the 5' RACE reads, yielding one entry per CDR3 protein. Among about 700,000 distinct CDR3 sequences listed, around 6% were seen once. The sample taken for sequencing was naive T cells sorted from blood. These receptor sequences come from a man aged 18-30 years in good health.

This clonotype was recorded at least ten times. This rearrangement joins TRBV5-1 to TRBJ1-3; the D gene is possibly TRBD1 (5 bases). CDR1 SGHRS and CDR2 YFSETQ come from the germline V gene. CDR3 size: 16 residues. V was pared by 0 bases and J by 2 bases, with 12 bases between. CDR3 region: CASSLVGRVAGNTIYF. As DNA, the CDR3 is TGCGCCAGCAGCTTGGTCGGCAGGGTGGCTGGAAACACCATATATTTT. Based on the CDR3 plus reference TRBV5-1 and TRBJ1-3, the full variable domain is KAGVTQTPRYLIKTRGQQVTLSCSPISGHRSVSWYQQTPGQGLQFLFEYFSETQRNKGNFPGRFSGRQFSNSRSEMNVSTLELGDSALYLCASSLVGRVAGNTIYFGEGSWLTVV.

This clonotype was counted at least ten times. V and J are TRBV27 and TRBJ2-5; 8 nucleotides agree with TRBD1. There are 15 residues in the CDR3. Germline CDR1 and CDR2: MNHEY and SMNVEV (reference sequence). V was clipped by 2 bases and J by 4 bases; unmatched bases: 6. This CDR3 is CASSLEDRAAETQYF. In nucleotides, the CDR3 is TGTGCCAGCAGTTTAGAGGACAGGGCGGCAGAGACCCAGTACTTC.